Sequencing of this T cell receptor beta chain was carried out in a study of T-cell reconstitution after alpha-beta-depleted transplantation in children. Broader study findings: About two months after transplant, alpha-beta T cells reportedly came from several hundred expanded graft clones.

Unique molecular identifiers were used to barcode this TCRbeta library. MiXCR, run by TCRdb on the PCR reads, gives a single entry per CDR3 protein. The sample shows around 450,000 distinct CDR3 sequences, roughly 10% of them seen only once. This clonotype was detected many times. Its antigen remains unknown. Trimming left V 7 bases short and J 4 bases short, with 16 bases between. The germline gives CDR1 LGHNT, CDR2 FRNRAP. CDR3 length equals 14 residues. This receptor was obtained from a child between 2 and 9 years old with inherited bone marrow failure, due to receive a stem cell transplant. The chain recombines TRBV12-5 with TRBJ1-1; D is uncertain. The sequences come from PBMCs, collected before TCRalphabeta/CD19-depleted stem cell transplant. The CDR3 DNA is TGTGCTAGTGCCCAAACTCAAACGGGCACTGAAGCTTTCTTT. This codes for CASAQTQTGTEAFF.